A single sample is the source of the 6 T cell receptor beta chains below, sequenced in a study of blood T cells in healthy people across ages. Using a J-beta primer mix together with a sample-barcoded 5' primer, a second PCR was run for roughly 6 to 12 cycles. Using its own MiXCR run on the 5' RACE reads, TCRdb lists one record per CDR3 protein. The repertoire consists of 800,000 to 1,300,000 distinct CDR3 sequences, with around 25% occurring once and the leading ten covering around 0.75%. This sample was also put to use in a study of T cells of mothers and their children.

The sequencing input was blood. The source of these receptors is a girl aged 2-9 years in good health.

The rearrangement uses TRBV3-1 and TRBJ1-2; D may be TRBD1 (6 bases). This CDR3 is 14 amino acids long. Germline assignment: CDR1 LGHDT and CDR2 YNNKEL (reference sequence). Trimming removed 4 bases at V and 8 bases at J, with 17 bases between. The CDR3 nucleotides are TGTGCCAGCAGCCTACAGGGTGTCAATAAAGGCTACACCTTC. The encoded protein is CASSLQGVNKGYTF.

This sequence joins TRBV6-1 and TRBJ1-6; D is ambiguous. This CDR3 is built from 12 residues. V dropped 3 bases and J dropped 7 bases, with 4 bases sitting between them. Per germline, CDR1 MNHNS and CDR2 SASEGT. The CDR3 nucleotides are TGTGCCAGCAGTGAGTTCAATTCACCCCTCCACTTT. Its protein product is CASSEFNSPLHF.

The rearrangement links TRBV18 to TRBJ2-5, with TRBD1 identical over 11 bases. The J call may be faulty, since TRBJ2-7 better matches the DNA end. Germline V gene sequence: CDR1 KGHSH, CDR2 LQKENI. This CDR3 comprises 18 residues. In DNA, the CDR3 is TGTGCCAGCTCACCATCTACCGGGACAGGGGGTTCATTCTACGAGCAGTACTTC. It encodes CASSPSTGTGGSFYEQYF.

This clonotype was detected only a few times. V is TRBV20-1 and J is TRBJ2-7; no clear D. The CDR3 totals 14 residues. CDR1 is DFQATT, CDR2 SNEGSKA, per germline (reference sequence). With 7 bases removed from V and 2 bases from J, the gap between germline ends came to 18 bases. CDR3 coding DNA: TGCAGTGTCCTCCCTTTCACGGTCACCTACGAGCAGTACTTC. It yields the protein CSVLPFTVTYEQYF.

This clonotype has only a few counts. The chain carries TRBV5-8 and TRBJ2-1; D gene ambiguous. The CDR3 is 17 residues long. CDR1 and CDR2 from the germline V gene are SGHTS and YDEGEE. V was pared by 4 bases and J by 0 bases, with 17 bases between. The CDR3 here is CASSEEPGSSSYNEQFF. CDR3 in DNA: TGTGCCAGCAGCGAAGAGCCAGGATCGAGCTCCTACAATGAGCAGTTCTTC.

This clonotype has a handful of counts. In DNA form, the CDR3 reads TGTGCCAGCAGCTTAGTATGGGCACCTTCAACTAATGAAAAACTGTTTTTT. Translating gives CASSLVWAPSTNEKLFF. The chain links TRBV7-8 to TRBJ1-4; no clear D. The CDR3 is made up of 17 amino acids. V lost 1 base and J 0 bases, leaving 12 bases between the germline ends. Germline CDR1 reads SGHVS; CDR2 reads FQNEAQ.